Presented here are 20 T cell receptor beta chains from one specimen sequenced in a study of HIV-infected patients and healthy controls (dated 2014 in TCRdb). Whole blood was used without cell fractionation, so the repertoire reflected all unsorted peripheral T cells. The library was prepared using 5' RACE. Sequencing was performed on an Illumina MiSeq. Reverse transcription of around 450 ng RNA was performed with SuperScript III using primers directed against the alpha and beta constant regions. Alpha and beta chain libraries were generated separately via chain-specific third strand synthesis with multiplexing indices. The public sequencing data were trimmed at Q25 with fastp and processed into clonotypes with MiXCR by TCRdb, which kept only in-frame beta chains. Identical CDR3 protein sequences are pooled into one entry, listed with their most common genes and DNA. The sample table records almost 25,000 distinct CDR3 sequences; under 9% of these occur just once. 3% to 4.5% of the sample is held by the ten biggest clonotypes.

Sequencing used blood. These receptors originate from an adult in good health.

This clonotype has a count of ten or more. The J gene is TRBJ1-1, the V gene TRBV7-6, with 7 bases matching TRBD1. This CDR3 is 14 amino acids long. Trimming cost V 7 bases and J 5 bases; bases outside gene matches: 10. Germline assignment: CDR1 SGHVS and CDR2 FNYEAQ. The CDR3 protein is CASTTGEGGTEAFF. The CDR3 nucleotides read TGTGCCAGCACCACAGGGGAGGGTGGGACTGAAGCTTTCTTT.

By sample fraction, this clonotype is medium-sized (0.01 to 0.1%). V gene TRBV27 combines with J gene TRBJ2-7; a weak D match, TRBD2 (6 bases). This CDR3 has 15 residues. The V end lost 5 bases, the J end lost 3 bases, and 17 bases lay between the germline ends. CDR1 MNHEY and CDR2 SMNVEV come from the germline V gene (reference sequence). The CDR3, as DNA: TGTGCCAGCAGTGTTCGGGGGTCGACTTACTACGAGCAGTACTTC. Its translation is CASSVRGSTYYEQYF.

This clonotype was found many times. This rearrangement joins TRBV29-1 to TRBJ1-4; TRBD1 matches at 7 bases. V shed 5 bases and J 9 bases; nucleotides not matched to a gene: 9. This CDR3 comprises 13 residues. CDR1 SQVTM and CDR2 ANQGSEA come from the germline V gene. The CDR3 here is CSVSGTDSKKLFF. In DNA form, the CDR3 reads TGCAGCGTTTCCGGGACAGACTCTAAAAAACTGTTTTTT. Full variable domain (outside the CDR3, taken from reference TRBV29-1 and TRBJ1-4): SAVISQKPSRDICQRGTSLTIQCQVDSQVTMMFWYRQQPGQSLTLIATANQGSEATYESGFVIDKFPISRPNLTFSTLTVSNMSPEDSSIYLCSVSGTDSKKLFFGSGTQLSVL.

This clonotype showed up many times. The chain links TRBV20-1 to TRBJ1-3; a weak D match, TRBD1 (5 bases). Germline lookup yields CDR1 DFQATT and CDR2 SNEGSKA (reference sequence). The CDR3 is made up of 15 amino acids. V was clipped by 6 bases and J by 0 bases, with 15 bases between them. The CDR3 protein is CSALDTYTSGNTIYF. The CDR3, as DNA: TGCAGTGCCCTGGACACCTACACCTCTGGAAACACCATATATTTT.

There are a few counts of this clonotype. The chain couples TRBV7-6 to TRBJ2-3; TRBD1 or TRBD2 may be the D gene (5 bases each). Trimming left V 1 base short and J 2 bases short, with 19 bases between. Germline V gene lookup returns CDR1 SGHVS and CDR2 FNYEAQ. This CDR3 is built from 18 residues. CDR3 DNA sequence: TGTGCCAGCAGCTTAGAGCCGAGTCCAGGGAGAACCACAGATACGCAGTATTTT. Protein sequence: CASSLEPSPGRTTDTQYF.

This clonotype was detected a few times. V gene TRBV20-1 combines with J gene TRBJ1-5; maybe TRBD1 (6 bases). The V end was cut by 5 bases, the J end by 4 bases, with 15 bases between. CDR3 length: 14 amino acids. The germline CDR1 and CDR2 sequences are DFQATT and SNEGSKA (reference sequence). The CDR3 loop is CSAGGGAPNQPQHF. As DNA, the CDR3 is TGCAGTGCTGGAGGGGGGGCCCCTAATCAGCCCCAGCATTTT.

The chain employs TRBV11-2 and TRBJ2-3; D is possibly TRBD1 (6 bases). The V gene's germline CDR1 is SGHAT and CDR2 FQNNGV. CDR3 length: 16 amino acids. The V gene lost 1 base and the J gene lost 4 bases, with 15 bases spanning the gap. The CDR3 sequence is CASSLVVRPGADTQYF. The CDR3, as DNA: TGTGCCAGCAGCTTAGTGGTTAGACCAGGGGCAGATACGCAGTATTTT.

This clonotype was counted ten times or more. The chain employs TRBV7-4 and TRBJ1-5; D is unresolved. V was clipped by 5 bases and J by 2 bases, with 10 bases between them. There are 14 residues in the CDR3. Looked up from germline, CDR1 is SGHVT and CDR2 is SQSDAQ. The CDR3 region is CASSVSLGNQPQHF. As DNA, the CDR3 is TGTGCCAGCAGCGTGTCCTTGGGCAATCAGCCCCAGCATTTT.

The CDR3 coding sequence is TGTGCCAGCAGAGTCTCCGGCGGGGGCGGGGAGCTGTTTTTT. Residues: CASRVSGGGGELFF. The J gene is TRBJ2-2, the V gene TRBV3-1; 7 nucleotides align to TRBD2. CDR3 length: 14 residues. With 6 bases clipped from V and 7 bases from J, the junction kept 8 bases outside the gene matches. Germline V gives CDR1 LGHDT, CDR2 YNNKEL (reference sequence).

The V call is TRBV29-1, the J call TRBJ2-2; D not resolved. Germline CDR1 reads SQVTM; CDR2 reads ANQGSEA. This CDR3 has 15 residues. V was shortened by 0 bases and J by 4 bases, with 12 bases between the two germline ends. CDR3 DNA: TGCAGCGTTGAAGATCCTAGATCGGTCACCGGGGAGCTGTTTTTT. The encoded protein is CSVEDPRSVTGELFF.

The rearrangement links TRBV3-1 to TRBJ2-7; a weak D match, TRBD2 (6 bases). There are 15 residues in the CDR3. Germline values: CDR1 LGHDT, CDR2 YNNKEL (reference sequence). V was clipped by 4 bases and J by 2 bases, with 15 bases between them. The CDR3 spells CASSRDSKTTYEQYF. The DNA of the CDR3 is TGTGCCAGCAGCCGGGACTCCAAAACTACCTACGAGCAGTACTTC.

This clonotype was seen repeatedly, ten times or more. The gene calls are TRBV10-3 and TRBJ2-6; possibly TRBD1 or TRBD2 for D (6 bases each). This CDR3 has 14 residues. Germline V gives CDR1 ENHRY, CDR2 SYGVKD. The V and J ends lost 7 bases and 2 bases respectively, with 9 bases between them. The CDR3 sequence: CAIKGGPGANVLTF. The CDR3 nucleotides are TGTGCCATCAAAGGGGGGCCTGGGGCCAACGTCCTGACTTTC.

This clonotype was seen repeatedly, ten times or more. The CDR3 coding sequence is TGTGCCAGCAGTCTACCCAGTGGGGACTCCTACAATGAGCAGTTCTTC. Encoded protein: CASSLPSGDSYNEQFF. The rearrangement links TRBV7-9 to TRBJ2-1, with no clear D. V lost 6 bases and J 0 bases, leaving 15 bases between the germline ends. This CDR3 comprises 16 residues. CDR1 and CDR2 (germline): SEHNR, FQNEAQ (reference sequence). Complete variable domain (other parts from reference TRBV7-9 and TRBJ2-1): DTGVSQNPRHKITKRGQNVTFRCDPISEHNRLYWYRQTLGQGPEFLTYFQNEAQLEKSRLLSDRFSAERPKGSFSTLEIQRTEQGDSAMYLCASSLPSGDSYNEQFFGPGTRLTVL.

This clonotype was seen repeatedly, ten times or more. The V gene is TRBV12-3 or TRBV12-4, the J gene TRBJ2-5, with 8 nucleotides matching TRBD2. The ends lost 3 bases at V and 4 bases at J; junction bases unmatched: 10. The length of the CDR3 is 16 residues. CDR3 sequence: CASSFLTRGALETQYF. As DNA, the CDR3 is TGTGCCAGCAGTTTTCTGACGCGGGGGGCCCTAGAGACCCAGTACTTC.

The chain joins TRBV19 to TRBJ1-5, with a possible D match to TRBD1 (5 bases). The CDR3 contains 16 residues. Germline V gene data show CDR1 as LNHDA and CDR2 as SQIVND (reference sequence). V lost 1 base to trimming and J lost 0 bases, with 10 bases between them. Here the CDR3 reads CASSIGDFYSNQPQHF. DNA for the CDR3: TGTGCCAGTAGTATAGGGGACTTTTATAGCAATCAGCCCCAGCATTTT.

This clonotype was seen ten or more times. The rearrangement links TRBV11-3 to TRBJ2-3, with D unresolved. Germline CDR1 is SGHNT and CDR2 is YENEEA. Between the trimmed V and J ends, which lost 3 bases and 1 base, there was a span of 5 bases. The CDR3 has 13 amino acids. The CDR3 protein is CASSFLGTDTQYF. CDR3 DNA sequence: TGTGCCAGCAGCTTTTTGGGCACAGATACGCAGTATTTT. Drawing the rest from reference TRBV11-3 and TRBJ2-3, the complete variable domain is EAGVVQSPRYKIIEKKQPVAFWCNPISGHNTLYWYLQNLGQGPELLIRYENEEAVDDSQLPKDRFSAERLKGVDSTLKIQPAELGDSAVYLCASSFLGTDTQYFGPGTRLTVL.

This clonotype was detected ten times or more. The rearrangement uses TRBV27 and TRBJ1-4; D remains ambiguous. The CDR3 contains 14 residues. CDR1 and CDR2 from the germline V gene are MNHEY and SMNVEV (reference sequence). V dropped 2 bases and J dropped 5 bases, with 9 bases sitting between them. The CDR3 sequence: CASSLMGPNEKLFF. The CDR3 DNA reads TGTGCCAGCAGTTTAATGGGTCCCAATGAAAAACTGTTTTTT.

There are many counts of this clonotype. The V gene is TRBV7-3, the J gene TRBJ1-1, with 8 positions matching TRBD1. The CDR3 sequence is 14 residues long. Per the germline V gene, CDR1 is SGHTA and CDR2 is FQGTGA. Trimming at V came to 1 base and at J to 7 bases, leaving 5 bases not matched to a gene. This chain's CDR3 is CASSLSGTGVEAFF. The DNA for the CDR3 is TGTGCCAGCAGCTTAAGTGGGACAGGCGTTGAAGCTTTCTTT.

The V gene is TRBV29-1, the J gene TRBJ2-5; D gene ambiguous. Deletions cut 7 bases from V and 5 bases from J, with 8 bases between. The germline gives CDR1 SQVTM, CDR2 ANQGSEA. The CDR3 loop spans 10 amino acids. CDR3 amino acids: CSAFVETQYF. The CDR3 DNA is TGCAGCGCGTTTGTGGAGACCCAGTACTTC.

This clonotype has ten or more counts. The J gene is TRBJ2-7, the V gene TRBV2; perhaps TRBD1 as D (6 bases). Looked up from germline, CDR1 is SNHLY and CDR2 is FYNNEI. Trimming pared 6 bases from V and 3 bases from J, leaving 12 bases between. This CDR3 has 13 amino acids. CDR3 DNA: TGTGCCAGCAGCGCCACAGGGAACTACGAGCAGTACTTC. It translates to CASSATGNYEQYF.